The sequence of this TCR beta chain was determined in a study of blood T cells in healthy people across ages. Study-level results: Estimates drawn from one million T cells were deemed to understate diversity.

A second roughly 6 to 12 cycle PCR used barcoded and J-beta primers. From the 5' RACE reads, TCRdb called clonotypes with MiXCR, one entry per CDR3 protein. The repertoire holds more than 700,000 distinct CDR3 sequences, with about 47% as singletons. With regard to this clonotype: No antigen is known for it.

CDR1 is DFQATT and CDR2 is SNEGSKA in the germline V gene (reference sequence). The V end lost 6 bases, the J end lost 4 bases, and 11 bases lay between the germline ends. The CDR3 loop spans 12 amino acids. Sequenced sample: blood. The chain recombines TRBV20-1 with TRBJ2-3; D ambiguous. This sequence was found in an elderly man in good health. The CDR3 region is CSATRGPDTQYF. As DNA, the CDR3 is TGCAGTGCCACCCGCGGCCCAGATACGCAGTATTTT.